This passage covers 25 T cell receptor beta chains from one sample sequenced in a study of siplizumab effects on memory and regulatory T cells. Only in-frame clones appear in the TCRdb table, and some are missing; sequencing was by immunoSEQ multiplex PCR. The top ten clones hold more than 10% of a sample with more than 90,000 clones, about nine tenths of them seen once. The sample taken for sequencing was non-Treg CD4+ T cells sorted from blood. The receptors were sampled from a human donor in good health.

Here the CDR3 DNA reads TGTGCCAGCAGCTTAAGACTAGCGAAAAATGAGCAGTTCTTC. It specifies CASSLRLAKNEQFF. This chain joins TRBV7-6 and TRBJ2-1; 8 nucleotides line up with TRBD2. CDR1 and CDR2 (germline): SGHVS, FNYEAQ. The ends lost 2 bases at V and 7 bases at J; junction bases unmatched: 4. The CDR3 runs to 14 residues.

The rearrangement joins TRBV7-9 to TRBJ1-2; possible D gene TRBD1, 6 bases. Trimming took 5 bases from V and 1 from J, leaving 17 bases between them. The CDR3 loop spans 16 amino acids. Germline assignment: CDR1 SEHNR and CDR2 FQNEAQ (reference sequence). CDR3 in DNA: TGTGCCAGCAGCCCTGGAGGGGGAACTGTTAACTATGGCTACACCTTC. Translation gives CASSPGGGTVNYGYTF.

This clone was observed a few times. Sequence at one end of the junction differs from germline and may be a read error. CDR3 nucleotide sequence: TGTGCCAGCACCTTGGGGGTAACCTCCTACGAGCAGTACTTC. Its protein is CASTLGVTSYEQYF. The chain is built from TRBV5-6 and TRBJ2-7; D may be TRBD1 or TRBD2 (5 bases each). The CDR3 is 14 amino acids. Per the germline V gene, CDR1 is SGHDT and CDR2 is YYEEEE.

The chain employs TRBV10-3 and TRBJ2-7; 10 nucleotides agree with TRBD2. The V gene end was trimmed by 0 bases and the J gene end by 2 bases; junction bases not matched to a gene: 4. The CDR3 is made up of 16 amino acids. Germline V gives CDR1 ENHRY, CDR2 SYGVKD. The CDR3 region is CAISESLAGETYEQYF. The CDR3 DNA follows: TGTGCCATCAGTGAGTCTCTAGCGGGAGAAACCTACGAGCAGTACTTC.

CDR3 DNA: TGTGCCAGTAGTATTGGGACAACCTACGAGCAGTACTTC. Protein sequence: CASSIGTTYEQYF. The V call is TRBV19, the J call TRBJ2-7, with a tentative D call TRBD1 (6 bases). This CDR3 comprises 13 residues. Germline V CDR1 and CDR2: LNHDA, SQIVND (reference sequence). V lost 3 bases and J 2 bases, leaving 8 bases between the germline ends.

This rearrangement joins TRBV7-2 to TRBJ1-1; a possible D gene is TRBD1 (5 bases). The CDR3 has 13 residues. The V end was cut by 4 bases, the J end by 11 bases, with 17 bases between. The germline gives CDR1 SGHTA, CDR2 FQGNSA. CDR3 DNA sequence: TGTGCCAGCAGCTCCAGTCCGGGGCGTGGGGCTTTCTTT. Its protein is CASSSSPGRGAFF.

J is TRBJ1-5 and V is TRBV30; TRBD1 agrees at 9 bases. CDR3 length: 14 residues. V was pared by 6 bases and J by 5 bases, with 8 bases of the junction left unmatched. Germline-derived CDR1 and CDR2 are GTSNPN and SVGIG (reference sequence). CDR3 nucleotide sequence: TGTGCCTGTGACGGGGGACAGGGCTATCAGCCCCAGCATTTT. It translates to CACDGGQGYQPQHF. The full variable domain, rest sourced from reference TRBV30 and TRBJ1-5, is SQTIHQWPATLVQPVGSPLSLECTVEGTSNPNLYWYRQAAGRGLQLLFYSVGIGQISSEVPQNLSASRPQDRQFILSSKKLLLSDSGFYLCACDGGQGYQPQHFGDGTRLSIL.

The chain is built from TRBV19 and TRBJ2-6; possibly TRBD2 for D (5 bases). The CDR3 runs 15 residues. CDR1 is LNHDA, CDR2 SQIVND, per germline (reference sequence). Trimming took off 3 bases at V and 2 bases at J, with 8 bases between the two ends. CDR3 sequence reads: CASSIGGTGANVLTF. Written as DNA, the CDR3 is TGTGCCAGTAGTATTGGAGGCACTGGGGCCAACGTCCTGACTTTC.

The V call is TRBV20-1, the J call TRBJ1-2; D not resolved. The CDR3 has 9 residues. Germline CDR1 is DFQATT and CDR2 is SNEGSKA (reference sequence). CDR3: CSEVLGYTF. The CDR3 bases are TGCAGCGAGGTCCTCGGCTACACCTTC.

The genes are TRBV21-1 and TRBJ2-2; the table's D call, TRBD1, has no DNA check behind it. TRBV21-1 is a listed pseudogene. The CDR3 loop spans 13 amino acids. For the CDR3, the DNA is TGTGCCAGCAGCAAAAAGGGGGTCGGGGAGCTGTTTTTT. This codes for CASSKKGVGELFF.

The chain is built from TRBV12-5 and TRBJ2-4; tentative D call: TRBD2 (5 bases). The V end was cut by 3 bases, the J end by 7 bases, with 13 bases between. The CDR3 is 14 amino acids. CDR1 is LGHNT, CDR2 FRNRAP, per germline. CDR3 sequence (DNA): TGTGCTAGTGGTTTACAAGCGGAGACGAACATTCAGTACTTC. Translation gives CASGLQAETNIQYF.

In this sample, this clone turned up once. CDR3 residues: CASSQQQSGTSVSYEQYF. The CDR3 DNA sequence: TGTGCCAGCAGCCAACAACAGTCCGGGACTAGCGTTTCCTACGAGCAGTACTTC. The gene calls are TRBV4-2 and TRBJ2-7; TRBD2 matches at 10 bases. The CDR3 covers 18 residues. J lost 1 base, V lost 2 bases, and 11 bases had no gene match. Germline V lookup: CDR1 LGHNA, CDR2 YNFKEQ.

The rearrangement uses TRBV4-1 and TRBJ2-3, with D uncertain. Per the germline V gene, CDR1 is MGHRA and CDR2 is YSYEKL. The V end was cut by 5 bases, the J end by 1 base, with 10 bases between. This CDR3 region has 14 residues. CDR3 nucleotides: TGCGCCAGCAGCGTGGGCAGCCGCACAGATACGCAGTATTTT. Protein product: CASSVGSRTDTQYF.

The genes are TRBV7-8 and TRBJ1-4; no clear D gene. The CDR3 spans 12 residues. V lost 6 bases to trimming and J lost 5 bases, with 7 bases between them. Germline CDR1 is SGHVS and CDR2 is FQNEAQ. The CDR3 loop reads CASSGSNEKLFF. CDR3 DNA sequence: TGTGCCAGCAGTGGCAGCAATGAAAAACTGTTTTTT.

V and J are TRBV5-4 and TRBJ2-2; D gene unclear. In germline, CDR1 is SGHNT, CDR2 YYREEE (reference sequence). Deletions cut 1 base from V and 1 base from J, with 8 bases between. This CDR3 region has 15 residues. The CDR3 DNA reads as TGTGCCAGCAGCTTGATTACAGAGAACACCGGGGAGCTGTTTTTT. Encoded protein: CASSLITENTGELFF.

This clone occurred once. The rearrangement joins TRBV6-5 to TRBJ2-1; D perhaps matches TRBD2 (6 bases). This CDR3 has 12 residues. Germline loops: CDR1 MNHEY, CDR2 SVGAGI. The ends were cut back, 6 bases at V and 7 bases at J, with 10 bases in the middle. The CDR3 reads CASRGGKNEQFF. The CDR3 DNA follows: TGTGCCAGCAGGGGGGGAAAAAATGAGCAGTTCTTC.

The chain joins TRBV13 to TRBJ2-1, with 7 bases fitting TRBD2. The V and J ends lost 4 bases and 5 bases, in that order; junction bases with no gene match: 11. Per the germline V gene, CDR1 is PRHDT and CDR2 is FYEKMQ (reference sequence). This CDR3 has 16 amino acids. The CDR3 spells CASSSRTSGIHNEQFF. The CDR3 DNA reads as TGTGCCAGCAGCTCCAGGACTAGTGGCATCCACAATGAGCAGTTCTTC.

The rearrangement joins TRBV25-1 to TRBJ1-2; D gene uncertain. CDR1 is MGHDK, CDR2 SYGVNS, per germline. The CDR3 sequence is 14 residues long. Trimming stripped 6 bases from V and 1 base from J, with 12 bases between. This chain's CDR3 is CASSEDGSNYGYTF. In nucleotides, the CDR3 is TGTGCCAGCAGCGAAGACGGCAGTAACTATGGCTACACCTTC.

The V call is TRBV6-4, the J call TRBJ2-3; 7 bases match TRBD2. V was pared by 3 bases and J by 3 bases, with 9 bases of the junction left unmatched. This CDR3 is built from 16 residues. CDR1 and CDR2 from the germline V gene are MRHNA and SNTAGT. The CDR3 sequence: CASSEGGGSSTDTQYF. Written as DNA, the CDR3 is TGTGCCAGCAGTGAAGGAGGCGGGAGTTCGACAGATACGCAGTATTTT.

The V call is TRBV18, the J call TRBJ2-2, with no clear D. The CDR3 loop spans 14 amino acids. V lost 4 bases and J 5 bases, leaving 11 bases between the germline ends. Germline CDR1 KGHSH, CDR2 LQKENI. The chain's CDR3 is CASSHRTDTGELFF. CDR3 coding DNA: TGTGCCAGCTCACATAGGACCGATACCGGGGAGCTGTTTTTT. The full variable domain, rest sourced from reference TRBV18 and TRBJ2-2, is NAGVMQNPRHLVRRRGQEARLRCSPMKGHSHVYWYRQLPEEGLKFMVYLQKENIIDESGMPKERFSAEFPKEGPSILRIQQVVRGDSAAYFCASSHRTDTGELFFGEGSRLTVL.

The count of this clone is one. The chain links TRBV7-9 to TRBJ2-3; 8 bases align to TRBD2. The CDR3 consists of 15 residues. CDR1 SEHNR and CDR2 FQNEAQ come from the germline V gene (reference sequence). Unmatched junction bases numbered 6, after V lost 3 bases and J lost 4 bases. The CDR3 reads CASSFSGRSADTQYF. The CDR3, as DNA: TGTGCCAGCAGCTTCAGCGGGAGATCCGCAGATACGCAGTATTTT.

The V call is TRBV5-6, the J call TRBJ2-2; 9 bases agree with TRBD2. This CDR3 has 16 residues. V gave up 0 bases and J gave up 5 bases; unmatched junction bases: 5. CDR1 and CDR2 (germline): SGHDT, YYEEEE. The CDR3 is CASSLGGLAGTGELFF. In DNA form, the CDR3 reads TGTGCCAGCAGCTTGGGTGGGCTAGCGGGAACCGGGGAGCTGTTTTTT.

In its sample, this clone was seen once. The rearrangement uses TRBV7-3 and TRBJ2-7; 9 nucleotides align to TRBD1. The V gene's germline CDR1 is SGHTA and CDR2 FQGTGA. CDR3 length: 13 amino acids. Losses at the gene ends were 8 bases for V and 7 bases for J; bases not matched to a gene: 9. The CDR3 loop is CASSQDRGREQYF. CDR3 bases: TGTGCCAGCTCTCAGGACAGGGGCCGGGAGCAGTACTTC.

The rearrangement uses TRBV5-6 and TRBJ1-2, with D perhaps matching TRBD1 (5 bases). The germline V and J ends were trimmed by 4 bases and 4 bases, with 17 bases remaining between them. CDR3 size: 15 residues. In germline, CDR1 is SGHDT, CDR2 YYEEEE. CDR3 residues: CASSPSRGRRYGYTF. CDR3 DNA sequence: TGTGCCAGCAGCCCATCTCGGGGGAGACGCTATGGCTACACCTTC.

This chain uses TRBV18 with TRBJ2-7, with D possibly matching TRBD1 (5 bases). The CDR3 has 14 amino acids. The ends were cut back, 2 bases at V and 0 bases at J, with 8 bases in the middle. CDR1 and CDR2 (germline): KGHSH, LQKENI. The CDR3 loop reads CASSPTGSSYEQYF. CDR3 in DNA: TGTGCCAGCTCACCAACAGGTAGCTCCTACGAGCAGTACTTC.